This T cell receptor (beta chain) derives from a study of blood T cells in healthy people across ages (dated by TCRdb to the mid-2010s). For context, the study as a whole: In model experiments, template switching captured roughly one uniquely barcoded TCR beta cDNA molecule for every two T cells. To avoid experimental bias, donors of different ages were randomly spread across the sequencing lanes. The study measured age-related changes in TCR beta repertoire diversity using deep sequencing normalized with unique cDNA molecular identifiers. Four age groups were formed from the donors: young (average approximately 15 years), middle-aged (approximately 40), aged (under 70) and long-lived (approximately 80). Two additional independent replicas of 1 million unique cDNA reads from the same blood draw were analyzed for two donors (one aged 18 to 29 and one aged 80 or older). Broader findings and caveats from the paper: Bulk unsorted PBMC profiling prevented conclusive comparison of naive and antigen-experienced compartments. As age increased, observed TCR beta diversity per million T cells dropped in a roughly linear way, and a significant reduction was already evident by age approximately 40. Estimates of total diversity based on one million sequenced T cells were considered lower bounds and underestimates. Because the CMV infection status of the donors was unknown, age-related changes in expanded clonotypes may potentially have been confounded. The long-lived group showed more naive CD4+ T cells, fewer expanded clones and increased TCR diversity than the aged group, suggesting age selection. Observed TCR beta diversity correlated strongly with the percentage of naive T cells measured by flow cytometry.

The donors were around 39 Caucasian individuals from Russia, aged roughly 6 to 100 years, who were systemically healthy. Each donor gave about 9.8 milliliters of peripheral blood, drawn into EDTA-treated Vacutainer tubes. PBMCs were isolated by Ficoll-Paque density-gradient centrifugation, with at least 6 million obtained per sample. Total RNA was extracted from PBMCs with Trizol reagent, with at least 6 micrograms obtained per sample. For every donor, an aliquot of PBMCs went through flow cytometry to measure the percentages of naive CD45RAhigh/CD27high T cells. Library creation used 5' RACE. The sequencer was an Illumina HiSeq 2500. A second roughly 6 to 12 cycle PCR used a sample-barcoded 5' primer and a J-beta primer mix. A unique molecular identifier was introduced onto each TCR beta cDNA molecule by a template-switch 5' adaptor carrying 12 random nucleotides. At least 2.5 million CDR3-containing paired-end reads were obtained from each sample. First-strand cDNA synthesis was performed from all RNA using the Mint cDNA synthesis kit, with priming by a TRBC-specific oligonucleotide. Following uracil-DNA glycosylase treatment, a first 18-cycle PCR with universal primers M1SS and BC2_uni_R was performed on all cDNA. Concerning the study's data processing: Normalization of each sample was performed by random selection of 1 million high-quality reads, each carrying a distinct molecular identifier. Instead of being binned into consensus sequences, reads that shared molecular identifiers were thrown out. MiTCR, with a Q25 quality threshold and the strictest error-elimination algorithm, was used for CDR3 identification, clonotype clustering and error correction. A nonparametric unseen species model using Euler transformation provided a lower-bound estimate of total TCR beta diversity. The public reads were run again by TCRdb, first through fastp at Q25 and then through MiXCR, and only productive beta chains were kept. Rows merge per CDR3 protein into single entries with the most common DNA and genes. Here the V and J calls rest on TCRdb's processing, not on the authors' analysis. The sample yields 1 million or so distinct CDR3 sequences; more than 35% were counted once. The biggest ten clones account for approximately 17% of the sample.

V is clipped by 8 bases and J by 2 bases, and the sequence between their germline boundaries is 7 bases long. The CDR3 has 12 amino acids, counting the end cysteine and phenylalanine. The entry retains the CDR3 DNA only, 36 bases that are in frame from base 1. CDR1 and CDR2 (KGHDR, SFDVKD) derive from the germline V gene. Of note for this clonotype: The antigen it recognizes is unknown. There are no base qualities to consult, and no much larger clone falls within one base.

Rearrangement joined TRBV24-1 to TRBJ2-3, with TRBD1 perhaps the D gene, on 6 matching bases. The sequence was collected from a woman aged 55 to 70 in good health. The sequenced material came from blood. The nucleotides are TGTGCCACCATGGGGGCCACAGATACGCAGTATTTT. It codes for CATMGATDTQYF.